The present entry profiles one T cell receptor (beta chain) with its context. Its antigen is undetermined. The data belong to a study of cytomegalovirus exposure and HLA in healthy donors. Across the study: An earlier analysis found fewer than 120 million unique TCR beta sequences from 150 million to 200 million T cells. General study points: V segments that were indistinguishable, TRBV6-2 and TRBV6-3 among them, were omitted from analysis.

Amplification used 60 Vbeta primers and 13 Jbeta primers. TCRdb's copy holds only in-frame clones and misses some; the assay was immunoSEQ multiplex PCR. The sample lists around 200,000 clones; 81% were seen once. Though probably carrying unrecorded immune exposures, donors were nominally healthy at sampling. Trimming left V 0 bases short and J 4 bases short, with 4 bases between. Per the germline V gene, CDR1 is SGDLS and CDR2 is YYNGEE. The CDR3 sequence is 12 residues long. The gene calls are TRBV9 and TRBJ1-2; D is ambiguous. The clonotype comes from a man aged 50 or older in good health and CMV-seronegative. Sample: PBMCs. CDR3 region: CASSVAGYGYTF. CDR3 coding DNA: TGTGCCAGCAGCGTAGCAGGCTATGGCTACACCTTC.